The 31 T cell receptor beta chains reported below all come from one sample, sequenced in a study of T cell responses to AZD1222 COVID-19 vaccine. Only in-frame clones appear in the TCRdb table, and some are missing; sequencing was by immunoSEQ multiplex PCR. The sample carries some 130,000 clones, about nine tenths recorded once. The material sequenced was peripheral blood, taken on day 0 of AZD1222 vaccination. These receptor sequences come from an adult in good health.

DNA for the CDR3: TGTGCCACCAGTGATATGGACAGGGTTGATGGCTACACCTTC. The encoded protein is CATSDMDRVDGYTF. The chain recombines TRBV24-1 with TRBJ1-2; TRBD1 matches 8 bases. CDR3 size: 14 residues. Germline lookup yields CDR1 KGHDR and CDR2 SFDVKD. Losses at the gene ends were 3 bases for V and 6 bases for J; bases not matched to a gene: 5.

This chain uses TRBV27 with TRBJ1-1, with unresolved D. CDR1 is MNHEY and CDR2 is SMNVEV in the germline V gene (reference sequence). The CDR3 contains 13 residues. Trimming took 1 base from V and 0 from J, leaving 3 bases between them. The CDR3 reads CASSLLMNTEAFF. DNA for the CDR3: TGTGCCAGCAGTTTATTAATGAACACTGAAGCTTTCTTT.

The rearrangement uses TRBV7-9 and TRBJ1-3; D unclear. Germline CDR1 SEHNR, CDR2 FQNEAQ (reference sequence). The V end was cut by 5 bases, the J end by 1 base, with 15 bases between. The CDR3 is 16 residues long. CDR3 in amino acids: CASSRGPATSGNTIYF. CDR3 coding DNA: TGTGCCAGCAGCCGCGGACCCGCCACATCTGGAAACACCATATATTTT.

The chain carries TRBV9 and TRBJ2-5; 12 bases match TRBD2. From germline, CDR1 is SGDLS and CDR2 YYNGEE. J lost 7 bases, V lost 4 bases, and 20 bases had no gene match. CDR3 length: 19 residues. The CDR3 nucleotides read TGTGCCAGCAGCCAAGGGGCGACTAGCGGGGGTGTCGGACGTGGGACCCAGTACTTC. It translates to CASSQGATSGGVGRGTQYF.

This chain joins TRBV6-1 and TRBJ1-3; D is uncertain. Germline lookup yields CDR1 MNHNS and CDR2 SASEGT. This CDR3 is 12 amino acids long. With 2 bases removed from V and 5 bases from J, the gap between germline ends came to 4 bases. The CDR3, as DNA: TGTGCCAGCAGTGAACAAAGAAACACCATATATTTT. Protein sequence: CASSEQRNTIYF.

The chain uses TRBV28 and TRBJ2-2; either TRBD1 or TRBD2 may supply D (7 bases each). V gave up 3 bases and J gave up 3 bases, with 20 bases separating them. The length of the CDR3 is 18 residues. Per the germline V gene, CDR1 is MDHEN and CDR2 is SYDVKM. Written as DNA, the CDR3 is TGTGCCAGCAGTTTCCTCCCCCAGGGGGGGCTTTACACCGGGGAGCTGTTTTTT. The encoded protein is CASSFLPQGGLYTGELFF.

The V call is TRBV28, the J call TRBJ1-3; D uncertain. Trimming took off 0 bases at V and 4 bases at J, with 7 bases between the two ends. The CDR3 is 14 residues long. Germline loops: CDR1 MDHEN, CDR2 SYDVKM. The CDR3 here is CASSLWQNGNTIYF. The CDR3 DNA sequence: TGTGCCAGCAGTTTATGGCAGAACGGAAACACCATATATTTT.

V gene TRBV10-3 combines with J gene TRBJ2-4; 9 bases agree with TRBD2. Looked up from germline, CDR1 is ENHRY and CDR2 is SYGVKD. The CDR3 length is 15 residues. The V segment lost 0 bases and the J segment 8 bases; nucleotides outside the gene matches: 5. CDR3 sequence: CAISESAGGRDIQYF. The DNA for the CDR3 is TGTGCCATCAGTGAGTCAGCGGGGGGCCGAGACATTCAGTACTTC.

This chain joins TRBV7-9 and TRBJ1-2; TRBD1 matches at 10 bases. This CDR3 spans 15 amino acids. V shed 4 bases and J 8 bases; nucleotides not matched to a gene: 10. Germline CDR1 reads SEHNR; CDR2 reads FQNEAQ (reference sequence). The CDR3 coding sequence is TGTGCCAGCAGCTACCCCGGGACAGGGGTCGAAGGCTACACCTTC. Translation: CASSYPGTGVEGYTF.

The rearrangement joins TRBV2 to TRBJ1-1; TRBD1 might be the D (6 bases). Trimming cost V 3 bases and J 2 bases, with 19 bases left between them. Germline loops: CDR1 SNHLY, CDR2 FYNNEI. The CDR3 is 17 amino acids. The CDR3 DNA reads TGTGCCAGCAGTGAGGGAGTGAGGGGGGTCGGCAACACTGAAGCTTTCTTT. Translation gives CASSEGVRGVGNTEAFF.

The rearrangement links TRBV7-4 to TRBJ1-1; D remains unclear. The CDR3 totals 14 residues. Trimming cost V 3 bases and J 2 bases, with 10 bases left between them. CDR1 SGHVT and CDR2 SQSDAQ come from the germline V gene. The CDR3 region has the DNA TGTGCCAGCAGCTTGGCCGGGAGTAACACTGAAGCTTTCTTT. Translation: CASSLAGSNTEAFF.

The genes are TRBV7-3 and TRBJ2-2; TRBD2 matches 7 bases. J gave up 1 base and V 5 bases, and 4 bases lay outside the gene matches. The germline V gene encodes CDR1 SGHTA and CDR2 FQGTGA. The length of the CDR3 is 15 residues. The DNA of the CDR3 is TGTGCCAGCAGCCGGACTAGTGAGAACACCGGGGAGCTGTTTTTT. Protein: CASSRTSENTGELFF.

This chain links TRBV4-2 with TRBJ2-6, with D maybe TRBD2 (6 bases). The CDR3 is 18 residues long. V was cut by 4 bases and J by 0 bases, with 16 bases left in between. Germline V gives CDR1 LGHNA, CDR2 YNFKEQ. The CDR3 reads CASSPTGDGSSGANVLTF. CDR3 DNA: TGTGCCAGCAGCCCCACGGGGGACGGAAGCTCTGGGGCCAACGTCCTGACTTTC.

The CDR3 loop is CASSYDRGVYPLHF. The CDR3 region has the DNA TGTGCCAGCAGTTACGACAGGGGTGTGTATCCCCTCCACTTT. The chain is built from TRBV6-5 and TRBJ1-6; 8 nucleotides align to TRBD1. Unmatched junction bases numbered 7, after V lost 2 bases and J lost 13 bases. The CDR3 covers 14 residues. From germline, CDR1 is MNHEY and CDR2 SVGAGI.

This clone was seen once. This chain uses TRBV29-1 with TRBJ1-2; the match to TRBD1 covers 8 bases. The CDR3 has 13 amino acids. CDR1 is SQVTM and CDR2 is ANQGSEA in the germline V gene. The J segment lost 8 bases and the V segment lost 3 bases, leaving 8 bases of the junction unmatched. CDR3 protein: CSVEGDRGGGYTF. The CDR3 region has the DNA TGCAGCGTTGAGGGCGACAGGGGTGGCGGCTACACCTTC.

The CDR3 sequence is CAISEPDRIAGGLAKNIQYF. The CDR3 DNA reads as TGTGCCATCAGTGAGCCCGACAGAATAGCGGGGGGTCTAGCCAAAAACATTCAGTACTTC. The rearrangement joins TRBV10-3 to TRBJ2-4, with 10 bases fitting TRBD2. CDR1 is ENHRY and CDR2 is SYGVKD in the germline V gene. There are 20 residues in the CDR3. V trimming: 2 bases; J trimming: 0 bases; junction bases outside the gene matches: 13.

The rearrangement joins TRBV10-3 to TRBJ2-7; D remains ambiguous. CDR3 size: 14 residues. Germline CDR1 is ENHRY and CDR2 is SYGVKD. Trimming took off 3 bases at V and 1 base at J, with 10 bases between the two ends. In DNA form, the CDR3 reads TGTGCCATCAGTGATCGGGCCATGTCCTACGAGCAGTACTTC. Its translation: CAISDRAMSYEQYF.

This chain joins TRBV10-2 and TRBJ2-3; D is undetermined. Per the germline V gene, CDR1 is WSHSY and CDR2 is SAAADI. The CDR3 spans 11 residues. Trimming took off 1 base at V and 10 bases at J, with 6 bases between the two ends. CDR3 sequence: CASSEWAPQYF. For the CDR3, the DNA is TGCGCCAGCAGTGAGTGGGCTCCGCAGTATTTT.

The V call is TRBV19, the J call TRBJ1-5; unclear D gene. Germline assignment: CDR1 LNHDA and CDR2 SQIVND (reference sequence). The CDR3 totals 12 residues. Trimming left V 3 bases short and J 7 bases short, with 7 bases between. CDR3 sequence: CASSMLGQPQHF. CDR3 bases: TGTGCCAGTAGTATGCTAGGCCAGCCCCAGCATTTT.

The chain carries TRBV28 and TRBJ1-5, with D perhaps matching TRBD1 (5 bases). Germline V lookup: CDR1 MDHEN, CDR2 SYDVKM. The CDR3 length is 16 residues. Trimming stripped 6 bases from V and 2 bases from J, with 17 bases between. This CDR3 reads CASRPEHGGGNQPQHF. DNA of the CDR3: TGTGCCAGCAGACCCGAGCATGGGGGTGGCAATCAGCCCCAGCATTTT.

With respect to this clone: One junction end disagrees with the germline gene, perhaps due to a read error. The chain recombines TRBV29-1 with TRBJ2-3; D perhaps matches TRBD2 (5 bases). Germline V lookup: CDR1 SQVTM, CDR2 ANQGSEA. This CDR3 contains 13 residues. The CDR3 nucleotides read TGCAGCGCTGAACGGGAAAGCACAGATACGCAGTATTTT. Translating gives CSAERESTDTQYF.

The rearrangement joins TRBV10-3 to TRBJ2-7; D remains ambiguous. V was clipped by 6 bases and J by 2 bases, with 14 bases between them. The germline V gene has CDR1 ENHRY and CDR2 SYGVKD. This CDR3 region has 14 residues. The CDR3 spells CAISSDVSPYEQYF. In DNA form, the CDR3 reads TGTGCCATCAGCTCCGACGTATCGCCCTACGAGCAGTACTTC.

The rearrangement joins TRBV7-9 to TRBJ2-7; D uncertain. Germline V CDR1 and CDR2: SEHNR, FQNEAQ (reference sequence). The V end was cut by 2 bases, the J end by 2 bases, with 4 bases between. The CDR3 has 12 amino acids. The CDR3 here is CASSLRAYEQYF. The DNA for the CDR3 is TGTGCCAGCAGCTTACGGGCCTACGAGCAGTACTTC.

The chain joins TRBV19 to TRBJ1-2, with no clear D. Trimming cost V 8 bases and J 7 bases, with 20 bases left between them. From germline, CDR1 is LNHDA and CDR2 SQIVND (reference sequence). The CDR3 totals 14 residues. Here the CDR3 reads CASSPRERSSGYTF. The DNA of the CDR3 is TGTGCCAGTTCACCTAGGGAGCGATCGAGTGGCTACACCTTC.

Only a few counts were recorded for this clone. V usage is TRBV7-9 and J usage is TRBJ1-4; the D is unclear. Germline CDR1 SEHNR, CDR2 FQNEAQ (reference sequence). V lost 2 bases and J 7 bases, leaving 11 bases between the germline ends. CDR3 length: 14 amino acids. CDR3 region: CASSLRPAGEKLFF. The CDR3 nucleotides read TGTGCCAGCAGCTTAAGGCCTGCCGGTGAAAAACTGTTTTTT. Based on the CDR3 plus reference TRBV7-9 and TRBJ1-4, the full variable domain is DTGVSQNPRHKITKRGQNVTFRCDPISEHNRLYWYRQTLGQGPEFLTYFQNEAQLEKSRLLSDRFSAERPKGSFSTLEIQRTEQGDSAMYLCASSLRPAGEKLFFGSGTQLSVL.

The rearrangement links TRBV13 to TRBJ2-1, with D possibly matching TRBD2 (6 bases). The V end lost 5 bases, the J end lost 6 bases, and 11 bases lay between the germline ends. CDR1 is PRHDT, CDR2 FYEKMQ, per germline (reference sequence). This CDR3 is 13 amino acids long. The CDR3, as DNA: TGTGCCAGCAGCACGCGGACTACCAATGAGCAGTTCTTC. Its protein product is CASSTRTTNEQFF.

This sequence joins TRBV6-5 and TRBJ1-6; D possibly corresponds to TRBD1 (6 bases). The V and J ends lost 6 bases and 7 bases respectively, with 16 bases between them. Germline V lookup: CDR1 MNHEY, CDR2 SVGAGI. The CDR3 has 15 amino acids. The CDR3 is CASRGQLLGNSPLHF. CDR3 DNA: TGTGCCAGCAGGGGACAACTCCTAGGGAATTCACCCCTCCACTTT.

The rearrangement links TRBV30 to TRBJ1-1, with 9 positions matching TRBD1. This CDR3 has 13 amino acids. J lost 3 bases, V lost 8 bases, and 7 bases had no gene match. Germline values: CDR1 GTSNPN, CDR2 SVGIG (reference sequence). DNA for the CDR3: TGTGCCGGCCACAGGGGGCAGGACACTGAAGCTTTCTTT. This gives the protein CAGHRGQDTEAFF.

The J gene is TRBJ1-5, the V gene TRBV28; 11 nucleotides match TRBD1. The junction had 12 bases not matched to a gene; V was cut back by 5 bases and J by 0 bases. Germline CDR1 and CDR2: MDHEN and SYDVKM. This CDR3 contains 19 residues. The CDR3 region has the DNA TGTGCCAGCAGTGGGTGGGACAGGGGGGGAGTTGGTAGCAATCAGCCCCAGCATTTT. Amino acid sequence: CASSGWDRGGVGSNQPQHF. The full variable domain, rest sourced from reference TRBV28 and TRBJ1-5, is DVKVTQSSRYLVKRTGEKVFLECVQDMDHENMFWYRQDPGLGLRLIYFSYDVKMKEKGDIPEGYSVSREKKERFSLILESASTNQTSMYLCASSGWDRGGVGSNQPQHFGDGTRLSIL.

This rearrangement joins TRBV28 to TRBJ1-5; D is unclear. Germline V gives CDR1 MDHEN, CDR2 SYDVKM. V was cut by 3 bases and J by 0 bases, with 9 bases left in between. This CDR3 has 15 amino acids. CDR3 sequence reads: CASSLVKHSNQPQHF. DNA for the CDR3: TGTGCCAGCAGTTTGGTGAAGCATAGCAATCAGCCCCAGCATTTT.

This clone was detected only once. The genes are TRBV30 and TRBJ1-1; possible D gene TRBD1, 5 bases. CDR1 GTSNPN and CDR2 SVGIG come from the germline V gene (reference sequence). This CDR3 has 13 residues. With 8 bases removed from V and 4 bases from J, the gap between germline ends came to 17 bases. The DNA for the CDR3 is TGTGCCGCACCCGGGGCCGGGTCCACTGAAGCTTTCTTT. Its protein is CAAPGAGSTEAFF.